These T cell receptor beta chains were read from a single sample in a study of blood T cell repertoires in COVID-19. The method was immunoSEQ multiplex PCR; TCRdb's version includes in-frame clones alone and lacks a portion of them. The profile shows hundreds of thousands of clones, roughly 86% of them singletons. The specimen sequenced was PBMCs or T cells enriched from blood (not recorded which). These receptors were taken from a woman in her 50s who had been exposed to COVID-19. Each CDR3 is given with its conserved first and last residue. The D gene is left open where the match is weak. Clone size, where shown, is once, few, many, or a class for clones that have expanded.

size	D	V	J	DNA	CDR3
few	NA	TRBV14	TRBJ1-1	TGTGCCAGCAGCCAAGAAATGCAGGGCACTGAAGCTTTCTTT	CASSQEMQGTEAFF
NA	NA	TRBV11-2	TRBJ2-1	TGTGCCAGCAGCTTTACGTGGGGGGACTCCTACAATGAGCAGTTCTTC	CASSFTWGDSYNEQFF
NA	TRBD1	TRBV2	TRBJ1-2	TGTGCCAGCAGGGGGGACAGGGGGACGTGGGGCTACACCTTC	CASRGDRGTWGYTF
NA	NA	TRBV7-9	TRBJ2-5	TGTGCCAGCAGCCCGTACCAAGAGACCCAGTACTTC	CASSPYQETQYF
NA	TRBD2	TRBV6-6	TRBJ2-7	TGTGCCAGCACCTCAACAGTGGGGACTAGCGAGCAGTACTTC	CASTSTVGTSEQYF
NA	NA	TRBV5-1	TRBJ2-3	TGCGCCAGCAGCTTGGGGAACCTACAGGGATATCTGCCCGATACGCAGTATTTT	CASSLGNLQGYLPDTQYF
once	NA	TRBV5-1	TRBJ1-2	TGCGCCAGCGGTGAACAGGCCATGGACTATGGCTACACCTTC	CASGEQAMDYGYTF
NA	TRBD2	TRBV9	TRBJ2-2	TGTGCCAGCAGCGTACCACTAGCGGGGGGGCCGGACACCGGGGAGCTGTTTTTT	CASSVPLAGGPDTGELFF
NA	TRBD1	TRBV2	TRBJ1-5	TGTGCCAGCAGTGTGGACAGGAATCAGCCCCAGCATTTT	CASSVDRNQPQHF
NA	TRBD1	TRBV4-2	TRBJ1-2	TGTGCCAGCAGCCAGGACAGGGGAAGAGGCAACTATGGCTACACCTTC	CASSQDRGRGNYGYTF
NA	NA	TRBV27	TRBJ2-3	TGTGCCAGCTCCTACTCTTGGGCTACGGGCACAGATACGCAGTATTTT	CASSYSWATGTDTQYF
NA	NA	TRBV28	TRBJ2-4	TGTGCCAGCAGTTTTTATCTCGGCGGGCTCGGCATTCAGTACTTC	CASSFYLGGLGIQYF
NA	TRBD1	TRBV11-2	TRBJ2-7	TGTGCCAGCAGCTTAGGCGGCAACAGGGGGGTGGACGAGCAGTACTTC	CASSLGGNRGVDEQYF
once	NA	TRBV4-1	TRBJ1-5	TGCGCCAGCAGCGCTCACGGGGGGGGCAGGGCGAGCAATCAGCCCCAGCATTTT	CASSAHGGGRASNQPQHF
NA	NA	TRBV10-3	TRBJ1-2	TGTGCCATCAGTGAAGGGGCAGCGAACCCCCTCTATGGCTACACCTTC	CAISEGAANPLYGYTF
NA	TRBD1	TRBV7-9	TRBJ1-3	TGTGCCAGCAGCTGGGGTGAAAGACAGGGATTAAACTCTGGAAACACCATATATTTT	CASSWGERQGLNSGNTIYF
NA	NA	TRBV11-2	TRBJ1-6	TGTGCCAGCAGCTTAGATACGGCCGGCGGGTCACCCCTCCACTTT	CASSLDTAGGSPLHF
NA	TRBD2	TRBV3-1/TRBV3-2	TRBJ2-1	TGTGCCAGCAGCAACCGGGACTACCGTGGAAATGAGCAGTTCTTC	CASSNRDYRGNEQFF
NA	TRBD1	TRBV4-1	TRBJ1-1	TGCGCCAGCAGCCAAGTTACAGGGGTTACTGAAGCTTTCTTT	CASSQVTGVTEAFF
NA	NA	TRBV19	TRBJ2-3	TGTGCCAGCAAACGGAGCCTGGGGGGAACAGATACGCAGTATTTT	CASKRSLGGTDTQYF
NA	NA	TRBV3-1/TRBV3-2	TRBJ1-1	TGTGCCAGCAGCCTAGGACAGACAAACACTGAAGCTTTCTTT	CASSLGQTNTEAFF
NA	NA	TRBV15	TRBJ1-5	TGTGCCACCAGCATAGGGGTTGCTCAGCCCCAGCATTTT	CATSIGVAQPQHF
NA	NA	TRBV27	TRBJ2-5	TGTGCCAGCAGGAGGACAGAAGAGACCCAGTACTTC	CASRRTEETQYF
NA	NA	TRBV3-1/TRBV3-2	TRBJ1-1	TGTGCCAGCAGCCATGGGGGAGGAGCTTTCTTT	CASSHGGGAFF
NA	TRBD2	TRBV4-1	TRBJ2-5	TGCGCCAGCAGCCACTATCGGGGGGAAGAGACCCAGTACTTC	CASSHYRGEETQYF
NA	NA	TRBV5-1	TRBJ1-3	TGCGCCAGCAGCTTGGACAGATCGAATGGAAACACCATATATTTT	CASSLDRSNGNTIYF
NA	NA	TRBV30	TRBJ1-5	TGTGCCTGGAGTGTGGGGACACTAAATCAGCCCCAGCATTTT	CAWSVGTLNQPQHF
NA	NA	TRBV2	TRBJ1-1	TGTGCCAGCAGTGAAGGTCTCTACACTGAAGCTTTCTTT	CASSEGLYTEAFF
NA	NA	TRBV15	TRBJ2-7	TGTGCCACCAGCAGAGATCTACGCGAGCAGTACTTC	CATSRDLREQYF
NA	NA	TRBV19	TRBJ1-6	TGTGCCAGTAGTATCGGGGGGTCGGTTCCGGCCCTCCACTTT	CASSIGGSVPALHF
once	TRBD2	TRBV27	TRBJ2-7	TGTGCCAGCAGTTTATCGGTCACCCGCGGGGGGCCCTCCTACGAGCAGTACTTC	CASSLSVTRGGPSYEQYF
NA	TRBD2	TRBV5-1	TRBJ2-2	TGCGCCAGCAGCCCGCCGGGACTAGCGGCGACAAACACCGGGGAGCTGTTTTTT	CASSPPGLAATNTGELFF
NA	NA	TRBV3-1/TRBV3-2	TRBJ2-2	TGTGCCAGCAGCCAAGTGGGGGGTGGGGAGCTGTTTTTT	CASSQVGGGELFF
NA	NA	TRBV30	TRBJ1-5	TGTGCCTGGAGTTCAGGGTCCCATCAGCCCCAGCATTTT	CAWSSGSHQPQHF
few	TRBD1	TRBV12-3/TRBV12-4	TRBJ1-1	TGTGCCAGCAGGTTGACAGGGTCTGAAGCTTTCTTT	CASRLTGSEAFF
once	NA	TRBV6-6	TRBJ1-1	TGTGCCAGCAGTTACCCGCCAGGTGTAGGCGCTGAAGCTTTCTTT	CASSYPPGVGAEAFF
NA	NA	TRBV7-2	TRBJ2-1	TGTGCCAGCAGCTTAAGTGGACTGGCGGCTGAGCAGTTCTTC	CASSLSGLAAEQFF
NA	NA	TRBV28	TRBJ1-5	TGTGCCAGCAGTTATAGGGGGGGTTCAGGTAGCAATCAGCCCCAGCATTTT	CASSYRGGSGSNQPQHF
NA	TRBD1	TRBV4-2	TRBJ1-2	TGTGCCAGCAGCCAGTACACAGGGGGTGGCTACACCTTC	CASSQYTGGGYTF
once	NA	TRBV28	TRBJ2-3	TGTGCCAGCAGTGAACCCCGGACAGCCAATACGCAGTATTTT	CASSEPRTANTQYF
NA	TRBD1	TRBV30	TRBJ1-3	TGTGCCTGCACTACAGGGGTGGGAAACACCATATATTTT	CACTTGVGNTIYF
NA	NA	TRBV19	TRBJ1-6	TGTGCCAGTAGTATAACGGACTACGCCAATTCACCCCTCCACTTT	CASSITDYANSPLHF
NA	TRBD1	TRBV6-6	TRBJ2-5	TGTGCCAGCAGTCTTATCGTAAGCAGACAGGGTAGTTTGACGGCGGAGACCCAGTACTTC	CASSLIVSRQGSLTAETQYF
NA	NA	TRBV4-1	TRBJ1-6	TGCGCCAGCAGCCAGAACATATACAATTCACCCCTCCACTTT	CASSQNIYNSPLHF
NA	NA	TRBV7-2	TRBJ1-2	TGTGCCAGCAGCTTAGCGGGGGGAGGGTATGGCTACACCTTC	CASSLAGGGYGYTF
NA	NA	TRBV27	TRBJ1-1	TGTGCCAGCAGCGACAGCGATTCCACTGAAGCTTTCTTT	CASSDSDSTEAFF
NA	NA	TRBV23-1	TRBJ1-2	TGCGCCAGCAGTCAATCCCCCCCCCGCGAGGTTGATGGCTACACCTTC	CASSQSPPREVDGYTF
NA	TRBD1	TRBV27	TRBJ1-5	TGTGCCAGTGGACAGGGGCTTGGAGCGCCCCAGCATTTT	CASGQGLGAPQHF
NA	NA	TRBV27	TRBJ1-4	TGTGCCAGCAGTTTCGCTAATGAAAAACTGTTTTTT	CASSFANEKLFF
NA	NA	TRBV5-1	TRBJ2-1	TGCGCCAGCAATCCACAGGTTAACAATGAGCAGTTCTTC	CASNPQVNNEQFF
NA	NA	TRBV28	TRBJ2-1	TGTGCCAGCAGCACAACCGGGACCTACAATGAGCAGTTCTTC	CASSTTGTYNEQFF
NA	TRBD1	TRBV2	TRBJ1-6	TGTGCCAGCAGGAAGGGACAGTCTAATTCACCCCTCCACTTT	CASRKGQSNSPLHF
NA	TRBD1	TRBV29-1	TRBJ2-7	TGCAGCGCACAACAGGGGTCGACCTACGAGCAGTACTTC	CSAQQGSTYEQYF
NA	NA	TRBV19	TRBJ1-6	TGTGCCAGCCGATCCCCCGGGGATTCACCCCTCCACTTT	CASRSPGDSPLHF